The 7 T cell receptor beta chains presented below share a single source sample, sequenced in a study of T cells after yellow fever vaccination. Each CDR3 protein is one row after TCRdb ran MiXCR on the 5' RACE reads. The table shows more than 300,000 distinct CDR3 sequences, with about 10% occurring only once. The input for sequencing was CD4+ T cells sorted from PBMCs, taken 45 days after the yellow fever booster vaccination. Receptors originate from a man aged 18-30 years who received the YFV17D yellow fever vaccine.

The sample holds many counts of this clonotype. Germline and junction disagree at one end, which may indicate a read error. The chain combines TRBV7-7 with TRBJ2-1, with D unresolved. CDR3 length: 13 amino acids. Germline V gives CDR1 SSHAT, CDR2 FNYEAQ (reference sequence). The CDR3 spells CASSLASGDEQFF. DNA for the CDR3: TGTGCTAGCAGCTTAGCCAGTGGCGATGAGCAGTTCTTC.

The table lists this clonotype with many counts. The rearrangement links TRBV7-2 to TRBJ1-6, with D perhaps TRBD1 (6 bases). Germline V gene sequence: CDR1 SGHTA, CDR2 FQGNSA. The CDR3 spans 15 residues. Trimming removed 6 bases from V and 10 bases from J, with 19 bases in between. CDR3 sequence reads: CASRVTGRRGSPLHF. Written as DNA, the CDR3 is TGTGCCAGCAGAGTAACAGGGAGAAGGGGCTCACCCCTCCACTTT.

This clonotype was found many times. This rearrangement joins TRBV19 to TRBJ2-7; weak D call: TRBD1 (6 bases). The CDR3 runs 14 residues. The germline V gene encodes CDR1 LNHDA and CDR2 SQIVND (reference sequence). Trimming pared 6 bases from V and 5 bases from J, leaving 17 bases between. The CDR3 DNA reads as TGTGCCAGTAGGGGGATCGACAGGATGAACGAGCAGTACTTC. Its translation is CASRGIDRMNEQYF.

The rearrangement uses TRBV7-9 and TRBJ2-1; 11 bases match TRBD1. The V gene end was trimmed by 4 bases and the J gene end by 7 bases; junction bases not matched to a gene: 12. The CDR3 is 17 amino acids. Germline-derived CDR1 and CDR2 are SEHNR and FQNEAQ (reference sequence). For the CDR3, the DNA is TGTGCCAGCAGCTCGCTTCGGACAGGGGGCTTCAGAAATGAGCAGTTCTTC. Encoded protein: CASSSLRTGGFRNEQFF.

This clonotype was observed a few times. The chain is built from TRBV20-1 and TRBJ2-2; possibly TRBD1 for D (6 bases). The length of the CDR3 is 15 residues. Germline V lookup: CDR1 DFQATT, CDR2 SNEGSKA (reference sequence). The V end was cut by 4 bases, the J end by 0 bases, with 12 bases between. CDR3 in amino acids: CSAINPGANTGELFF. The CDR3 DNA is TGCAGTGCTATTAACCCAGGGGCGAACACCGGGGAGCTGTTTTTT.

This sequence joins TRBV12-3 or TRBV12-4 and TRBJ1-4, with TRBD1 identical over 7 bases. The ends lost 5 bases at V and 0 bases at J; junction bases unmatched: 3. CDR3 length equals 15 residues. The CDR3 loop reads CASSPTGPTNEKLFF. The CDR3 DNA reads TGTGCCAGCAGTCCGACAGGGCCAACTAATGAAAAACTGTTTTTT.

This clonotype was recorded at least ten times. V gene TRBV5-1 combines with J gene TRBJ2-7; D possibly matches TRBD1 or TRBD2 (5 bases each). This CDR3 is built from 14 residues. The V gene's germline CDR1 is SGHRS and CDR2 YFSETQ. V was trimmed by 2 bases and J by 0 bases, leaving 9 bases between them. CDR3 bases: TGCGCCAGCAGCTTCGGGGACCACTCCTACGAGCAGTACTTC. Its translation is CASSFGDHSYEQYF.